These T cell receptor beta chains were read from a single sample in a study of T cell changes during pregnancy in multiple sclerosis. Repertoires were generated with immunoSEQ multiplex PCR, while TCRdb's copy carries only in-frame clones and drops some. This sample has tens of thousands of clones, with 70% to 90% found just once. The sequences come from CD8+ T cells from peripheral blood mononuclear cells, collected in the first trimester of pregnancy. The receptors come from a female donor in good health, enrolled as a control in a pregnancy study. CDR3s include the opening cysteine and the closing phenylalanine or tryptophan. Each record gives: clone size, CDR3 length, V gene, D gene, J gene, CDR3 DNA, CDR3 protein. A D gene is named only where the DNA matches it firmly. Rows may omit the clone size; those that give it use once, few, many or a size class.

NA	15	TRBV6-4	NA	TRBJ2-1	TGTGCCAGCAGTGGGGAAGCGGGTGGCCGAAATGAGCAGTTCTTC	CASSGEAGGRNEQFF
NA	16	TRBV9	NA	TRBJ1-6	TGTGCCAGCAGCGTAGCTCGGAGCTCCTATAATTCACCCCTCCACTTT	CASSVARSSYNSPLHF
NA	17	TRBV14	TRBD2	TRBJ2-1	TGTGCCAGCAGCCAAGTCGGGTCTAGCGGGGGGACCGGTGAGCAGTTCTTC	CASSQVGSSGGTGEQFF
NA	16	TRBV27	TRBD2	TRBJ2-3	TGTGCCAGCAGCCAAGTCGAGCGGGGGGTGAGATATACGCAGTATTTT	CASSQVERGVRYTQYF
NA	13	TRBV30	NA	TRBJ2-5	TGTGCCTGCCGTTACAGGGTCCAAGAGACCCAGTACTTC	CACRYRVQETQYF
NA	14	TRBV5-5	NA	TRBJ1-2	TGTGCCAGCAGCTTAAACCTGGACAGCTATGGCTACACCTTC	CASSLNLDSYGYTF
NA	15	TRBV19	TRBD1	TRBJ1-1	TGTGCCAGTAGTACTCGACAGGGCTGGAACACTGAAGCTTTCTTT	CASSTRQGWNTEAFF
NA	14	TRBV27	TRBD1	TRBJ2-5	TGTGCCAGCAGCTTGACAGGGGGCCGGGAGACCCAGTACTTC	CASSLTGGRETQYF
NA	14	TRBV27	TRBD2	TRBJ2-7	TGTGCCAGCAGTTCGGGGGGGCTGGGGAACGAGCAGTACTTC	CASSSGGLGNEQYF
NA	16	TRBV4-2	NA	TRBJ2-5	TGTGCCAGCAGCCAAGAAGAGGGGCGCGGGGAAGAGACCCAGTACTTC	CASSQEEGRGEETQYF
once	15	TRBV4-1	TRBD2	TRBJ2-7	TGCGCCAGCAGCCAAGTAGAGGCTAGCGGTTACGAGCAGTACTTC	CASSQVEASGYEQYF
NA	17	TRBV5-1	NA	TRBJ2-1	TGCGCCAGCAGCGGACGGGTAGCGGATTTCTCCTACAATGAGCAGTTCTTC	CASSGRVADFSYNEQFF
NA	13	TRBV2	NA	TRBJ2-7	TGTGCCAGCAGTGAGGGCGTTCCCTACGAGCAGTACTTC	CASSEGVPYEQYF
NA	15	TRBV5-1	NA	TRBJ2-7	TGCGCCAGCAGCTCGGGACTCCACGAGCTCGACGAGCAGTACTTC	CASSSGLHELDEQYF
few	15	TRBV7-3	TRBD1	TRBJ2-7	TGTGCCAGCAGCTTAGACAGGGGAGTCTCCTACGAGCAGTACTTC	CASSLDRGVSYEQYF
NA	15	TRBV6-5	NA	TRBJ1-2	TGTGCCAGCTATAACCGGGATCCAACTTTCTATGGCTACACCTTC	CASYNRDPTFYGYTF
once	14	TRBV19	NA	TRBJ2-7	TGTGCCAGTAGCTCGGACAGATCCTCCTACGAGCAGTACTTC	CASSSDRSSYEQYF
NA	17	TRBV7-9	TRBD1	TRBJ1-1	TGTGCCAGCAGCTCTGGGACCGGGCTCAGGGGGACCACTGAAGCTTTCTTT	CASSSGTGLRGTTEAFF
NA	13	TRBV28	NA	TRBJ1-1	TGTGCCAGCAGTTTCGTACTACCTCACCCAGCTTTCTTT	CASSFVLPHPAFF
NA	14	TRBV11-2	NA	TRBJ1-3	TGTGCCAGCAGCTCCACGGGGGGTGGAAACACCATATATTTT	CASSSTGGGNTIYF
NA	13	TRBV12-5	NA	TRBJ1-2	TGTGCTAGTGCCTTGGACTGGCCCTATGGCTACACCTTC	CASALDWPYGYTF
NA	18	TRBV12-5	TRBD1	TRBJ2-6	TGTGCTAGTGGTTTGCCCCGACAGGGGTCGGCTGGGGCCAACGTCCTGACTTTC	CASGLPRQGSAGANVLTF
NA	16	TRBV27	NA	TRBJ1-1	TGTGCCAGCAGTCCCTCCGGGGGGGCATTCGGCACTGAAGCTTTCTTT	CASSPSGGAFGTEAFF
NA	13	TRBV5-5	NA	TRBJ2-7	TGTGCCAGCAGCCCCGCCGGGTCCGACGAGCAGTACTTC	CASSPAGSDEQYF
once	15	TRBV4-1	NA	TRBJ1-1	TGCGCCAGCAGCCATCGTATCGGGGGGAACACTGAAGCTTTCTTT	CASSHRIGGNTEAFF
few	13	TRBV7-3	NA	TRBJ1-1	TGTGCCAGCAGCCCAAACAGGAACACTGAAGCTTTCTTT	CASSPNRNTEAFF
NA	15	TRBV2	TRBD2	TRBJ2-1	TGTGCCAGCAGTGAAATCGGGAGCCGGGAGGATGAGCAGTTCTTC	CASSEIGSREDEQFF
NA	16	TRBV7-9	TRBD1	TRBJ1-2	TGTGCCAGCAGCTCGATATACCCGGGACAGGGGGTTGGCTACACCTTC	CASSSIYPGQGVGYTF
NA	15	TRBV14	NA	TRBJ1-4	TGTGCCAGCAGCCAAGGTCCACAGCTTAATGAAAAACTGTTTTTT	CASSQGPQLNEKLFF
NA	19	TRBV5-4	TRBD2	TRBJ2-1	TGTGCCAGCAGCTTGGCCTCTCTAGCGGGAGTGGGGTCCTACAATGAGCAGTTCTTC	CASSLASLAGVGSYNEQFF
NA	14	TRBV4-2	TRBD2	TRBJ2-1	TGTGCCAGCAGCCAAGATCACGGCGGGGGGCTGGAGTTCTTC	CASSQDHGGGLEFF
once	16	TRBV5-5	TRBD1	TRBJ1-1	TGTGCCAGCAGCTTACGACAGGGGGCCGGGAACACTGAAGCTTTCTTT	CASSLRQGAGNTEAFF
NA	13	TRBV5-1	NA	TRBJ2-5	TGCGCCAGCAGCTTGGCTTTGCAAGAGACCCAGTACTTC	CASSLALQETQYF
NA	13	TRBV6-4	NA	TRBJ2-3	TGTGCCAGCAGTGTATCTAGCACAGATACGCAGTATTTT	CASSVSSTDTQYF
NA	13	TRBV11-2	NA	TRBJ2-3	TGTGCCAGCAGCTTGGCACGGTACAGTGCGCAGTATTTT	CASSLARYSAQYF
NA	15	TRBV5-6	TRBD1	TRBJ2-2	TGTGCCAGCAGCGGGGGGACAGGGCGGGCCGGGGAGCTGTTTTTT	CASSGGTGRAGELFF
few	15	TRBV6-1	TRBD2	TRBJ2-7	TGTGCCAGCAGTGAAGCTAGCGGGAGTTCATACGAGCAGTACTTC	CASSEASGSSYEQYF
once	13	TRBV6-4	TRBD1	TRBJ2-7	TGTGCCAGCAGTGAACAGGGGCACGACGAGCAGTACTTC	CASSEQGHDEQYF
NA	16	TRBV6-1	TRBD1	TRBJ2-5	TGTGCCAGCAGTGAAGTTGTAGGACAGGGGGGAGAGACCCAGTACTTC	CASSEVVGQGGETQYF
NA	14	TRBV11-2	TRBD1	TRBJ2-5	TGTGCCAGCAGCTCAACCGGGACAGGGGGTGGCCAGTACTTC	CASSSTGTGGGQYF
NA	15	TRBV28	NA	TRBJ1-1	TGTGCCAGCTTTACTAAGGAGGCAATGAACACTGAAGCTTTCTTT	CASFTKEAMNTEAFF
NA	17	TRBV7-2	NA	TRBJ2-4	TGTGCCAGCAGCTCCGACTCCTTTCTCGGGGCCAAAAACATTCAGTACTTC	CASSSDSFLGAKNIQYF
NA	13	TRBV6-1	NA	TRBJ1-1	TGTGCCAGCAGACCCCAGGGTGGCACTGAAGCTTTCTTT	CASRPQGGTEAFF